This T cell receptor (beta chain) came from a study of neurological immune-mediated disorders. Ten or more counts support this clonotype. Synthesis of cDNA was performed by 5'RACE using 10-nucleotide random UMIs. MiXCR, applied by TCRdb to the 5' RACE reads, yields one record per CDR3 protein. The sample has more than 20,000 distinct CDR3 sequences; 2% to 2.5% are singletons. Sample: PBMCs. This receptor was taken from a woman between 50 and 59 years old with multiple sclerosis.

The CDR3 bases are TGCAGTGCTAGAGGCCCCACTAGGACGAACACCGGGGAGCTGTTTTTT. Amino acid sequence: CSARGPTRTNTGELFF. The rearrangement joins TRBV20-1 to TRBJ2-2, with D tentatively TRBD2 (5 bases). V lost 1 base to trimming and J lost 0 bases, with 12 bases between them. Germline CDR1 is DFQATT and CDR2 is SNEGSKA (reference sequence). The CDR3 consists of 16 residues.